This TCR beta chain was recovered during a study of T cell changes during pregnancy in multiple sclerosis. Libraries were prepared by immunoSEQ multiplex PCR; TCRdb keeps only in-frame clonotypes and omits some of them. The table records fewer than 85,000 clones, just over 90% of them present only once. V shed 7 bases and J 10 bases; nucleotides not matched to a gene: 12. The germline V gene encodes CDR1 SQVTM and CDR2 ANQGSEA. The CDR3 consists of 12 residues. The sample here was peripheral blood, taken in the second trimester of pregnancy. J is TRBJ1-1 and V is TRBV29-1; 7 positions agree with TRBD1. This receptor was identified in a female donor with multiple sclerosis, enrolled in a pregnancy study. The CDR3 sequence: CSDVTGLAGAFF. CDR3 DNA sequence: TGCAGCGACGTGACAGGGCTGGCTGGAGCTTTCTTT.